This note documents a single T cell receptor beta chain sequence. Its antigen is unidentified. This sample stems from a study of T cell responses to AZD1222 COVID-19 vaccine. Whole-study findings and limits: Within unmutated variant regions lay the reported targets of nearly half of spike-specific TCRs. Spike-specific TCRs gained breadth and depth after people received two AZD1222 doses. Donor demographics were predominantly white British with a female majority; clonal diversity may be underestimated.

V dropped 6 bases and J dropped 4; count of bases not matched to a gene: 5. Per the germline V gene, CDR1 is SQVTM and CDR2 is ANQGSEA. This CDR3 is 13 amino acids long. TCRdb's table, derived via immunoSEQ multiplex PCR, lists solely in-frame clones and lacks some. The sample lists 150,000 to 200,000 clones, just over 90% occurring once. The origin of this receptor is an adult who received the MenACWY meningococcal vaccine as a control. Material: peripheral blood, obtained 28 days after the second dose of the MenACWY control vaccine. The V call is TRBV29-1, the J call TRBJ1-3, with 8 bases matching TRBD1. The CDR3 spells CSVSRGQGNTIYF. CDR3 nucleotides: TGCAGCGTGTCCAGGGGGCAGGGAAACACCATATATTTT.